The 9 T cell receptor beta chains in this list originate from one sample, sequenced in a study of spatial heterogeneity in lung cancer. Time point defined: sample taken at primary tumor resection. Using its own MiXCR run on the 5' RACE reads, TCRdb lists one record per CDR3 protein. The table includes several thousand distinct CDR3 sequences, approximately 17% detected once. Study-wide points: Tracking of tumor mutation counts was seen in expanded intratumoral alpha and beta TCR counts.

The antigens for these receptors are not known. The starting material was lung tumor tissue, obtained at surgery. All receptors come from a male donor with early-stage non-small cell lung cancer.

On this clonotype: This beta chain is off target for a library built for alpha chains, so its abundance means little. The chain employs TRBV5-1 and TRBJ2-7, with D perhaps matching TRBD1 (6 bases). Germline lookup yields CDR1 SGHRS and CDR2 YFSETQ. The CDR3 sequence is 15 residues long. V gave up 4 bases and J gave up 2 bases, with 16 bases separating them. CDR3 residues: CASSLGTRSTYEQYF. The DNA for the CDR3 is TGCGCCAGCAGCCTAGGGACAAGATCCACCTACGAGCAGTACTTC.

This clonotype occurred a few times. This beta chain is a stray read from a library made for alpha chains; its abundance is not meaningful. The chain recombines TRBV20-1 with TRBJ2-3; unclear D gene. The CDR3 length is 12 residues. The V end was cut by 3 bases, the J end by 4 bases, with 8 bases between. Germline V gene lookup returns CDR1 DFQATT and CDR2 SNEGSKA (reference sequence). In DNA form, the CDR3 reads TGCAGTGCTAGGCCACGGGCAGATACGCAGTATTTT. Its protein is CSARPRADTQYF.

This clonotype is categorized as medium-sized. Because this beta chain is a stray read in a library intended to capture alpha chains, its abundance should not be given much weight. The chain employs TRBV27 and TRBJ2-7, with D perhaps TRBD1 (5 bases). Germline V gene sequence: CDR1 MNHEY, CDR2 SMNVEV (reference sequence). There are 12 residues in the CDR3. The germline V and J ends were trimmed by 9 bases and 1 base, with 10 bases remaining between them. CDR3 nucleotide sequence: TGTGCCAGTATGACAGAGTCCTACGAGCAGTACTTC. The encoded protein is CASMTESYEQYF.

Notes on this clonotype: Because this beta chain is a stray read in a library intended to capture alpha chains, its abundance should not be given much weight. V gene TRBV28 combines with J gene TRBJ2-5, with D possibly matching TRBD2 (5 bases). V gave up 3 bases and J gave up 7 bases, with 18 bases separating them. The CDR3 totals 15 residues. Germline CDR1 is MDHEN and CDR2 is SYDVKM. CDR3 residues: CASSFEAAARLTQYF. The CDR3 bases are TGTGCCAGCAGTTTTGAGGCAGCGGCGCGTCTGACCCAGTACTTC.

This clonotype was found many times. This beta chain lies outside the target of a library built for alpha chains; its clone size means little. The chain carries TRBV27 and TRBJ2-7, with D hard to call. CDR1 is MNHEY and CDR2 is SMNVEV in the germline V gene (reference sequence). Between the trimmed V and J ends, which lost 4 bases and 7 bases, there was a span of 14 bases. The CDR3 contains 13 residues. The CDR3 region is CASSYLPMGEQYF. The CDR3 DNA sequence: TGTGCCAGCAGTTACCTCCCCATGGGGGAGCAGTACTTC.

On this clonotype: This beta chain lies outside the target of a library built for alpha chains; its clone size means little. This sequence joins TRBV4-1 and TRBJ2-7; TRBD2 aligns across 13 bases. The germline V gene has CDR1 MGHRA and CDR2 YSYEKL. V dropped 1 base and J dropped 5; count of bases not matched to a gene: 5. This CDR3 has 16 amino acids. CDR3 protein: CASSQGTSGGNHEQYF. CDR3 coding DNA: TGCGCCAGCAGCCAAGGGACTAGCGGGGGTAACCACGAGCAGTACTTC.

This clonotype is termed large (0.1 to 1%). Found in a library prepared for alpha chains, this beta chain is an off-target read, and its abundance has little meaning. The chain uses TRBV4-3 and TRBJ2-3, with no clear D. CDR3 length: 14 residues. The germline CDR1 and CDR2 sequences are LGHNA and YSLEER. V was pared by 1 base and J by 1 base, with 6 bases between. The CDR3 loop is CASSQVEGTDTQYF. CDR3 coding DNA: TGCGCCAGCAGCCAAGTTGAGGGCACAGATACGCAGTATTTT.

The table lists this clonotype with a few counts. This beta chain is off target for a library built for alpha chains, so its abundance means little. V usage is TRBV3-1 and J usage is TRBJ2-5; either TRBD1 or TRBD2 may supply D (5 bases each). The CDR3 is 16 residues long. The V and J ends lost 1 base and 4 bases respectively, with 16 bases between them. Germline CDR1 is LGHDT and CDR2 is YNNKEL (reference sequence). CDR3 protein: CASSQGGPAWGETQYF. The CDR3 DNA reads as TGTGCCAGCAGCCAAGGGGGACCGGCCTGGGGAGAGACCCAGTACTTC.

This clonotype is categorized as medium-sized. A library prepared for alpha chains yielded this beta chain as an off-target read; its size is of little meaning. V and J are TRBV27 and TRBJ1-4; the D gene is possibly TRBD1 (6 bases). V lost 5 bases and J 2 bases, leaving 12 bases between the germline ends. The CDR3 has 15 amino acids. Germline V gene lookup returns CDR1 MNHEY and CDR2 SMNVEV (reference sequence). The CDR3 bases are TGTGCCAGCAGTGCTTCAGGGGCCACTAATGAAAAACTGTTTTTT. Amino acid sequence: CASSASGATNEKLFF.